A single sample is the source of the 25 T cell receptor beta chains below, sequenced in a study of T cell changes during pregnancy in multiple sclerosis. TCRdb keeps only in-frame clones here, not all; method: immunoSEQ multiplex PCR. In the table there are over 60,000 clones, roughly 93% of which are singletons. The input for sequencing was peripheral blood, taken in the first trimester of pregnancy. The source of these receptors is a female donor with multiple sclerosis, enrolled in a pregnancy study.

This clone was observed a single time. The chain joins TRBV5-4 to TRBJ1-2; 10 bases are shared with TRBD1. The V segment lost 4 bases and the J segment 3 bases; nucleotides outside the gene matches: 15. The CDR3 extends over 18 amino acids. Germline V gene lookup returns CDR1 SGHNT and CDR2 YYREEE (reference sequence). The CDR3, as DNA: TGTGCCAGCAGCCTGACAGGGGGCGTTATGTCGACTTACTATGGCTACACCTTC. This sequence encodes CASSLTGGVMSTYYGYTF. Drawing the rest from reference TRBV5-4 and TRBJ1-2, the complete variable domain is ETGVTQSPTHLIKTRGQQVTLRCSSQSGHNTVSWYQQALGQGPQFIFQYYREEENGRGNFPPRFSGLQFPNYSSELNVNALELDDSALYLCASSLTGGVMSTYYGYTFGSGTRLTVV.

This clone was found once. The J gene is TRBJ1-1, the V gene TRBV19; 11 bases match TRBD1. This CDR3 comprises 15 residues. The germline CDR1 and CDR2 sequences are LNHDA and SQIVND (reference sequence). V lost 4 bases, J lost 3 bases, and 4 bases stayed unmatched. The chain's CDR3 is CASSKDRGHDTEAFF. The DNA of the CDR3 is TGTGCCAGTAGTAAGGACAGGGGGCACGACACTGAAGCTTTCTTT. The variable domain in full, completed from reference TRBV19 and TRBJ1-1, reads DGGITQSPKYLFRKEGQNVTLSCEQNLNHDAMYWYRQDPGQGLRLIYYSQIVNDFQKGDIAEGYSVSREKKESFPLTVTSAQKNPTAFYLCASSKDRGHDTEAFFGQGTRLTVV.

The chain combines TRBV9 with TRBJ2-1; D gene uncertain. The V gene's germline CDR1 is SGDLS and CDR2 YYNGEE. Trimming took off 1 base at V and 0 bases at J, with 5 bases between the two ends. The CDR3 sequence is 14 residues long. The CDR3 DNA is TGTGCCAGCAGCGTATCTAGCTCCTACAATGAGCAGTTCTTC. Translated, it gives CASSVSSSYNEQFF.

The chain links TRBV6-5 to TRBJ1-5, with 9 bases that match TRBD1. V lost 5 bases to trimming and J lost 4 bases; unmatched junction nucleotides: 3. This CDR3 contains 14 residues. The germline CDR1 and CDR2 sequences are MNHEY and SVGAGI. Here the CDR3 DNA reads TGTGCCAGCAGTCGGACAGGGGAAAATCAGCCCCAGCATTTT. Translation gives CASSRTGENQPQHF.

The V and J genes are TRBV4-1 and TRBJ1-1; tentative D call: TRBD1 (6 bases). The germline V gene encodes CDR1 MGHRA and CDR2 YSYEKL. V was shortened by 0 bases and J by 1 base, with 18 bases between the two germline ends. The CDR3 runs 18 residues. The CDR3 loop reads CASSQDGNRALPNTEAFF. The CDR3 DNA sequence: TGCGCCAGCAGCCAAGACGGTAACAGGGCCCTCCCGAACACTGAAGCTTTCTTT.

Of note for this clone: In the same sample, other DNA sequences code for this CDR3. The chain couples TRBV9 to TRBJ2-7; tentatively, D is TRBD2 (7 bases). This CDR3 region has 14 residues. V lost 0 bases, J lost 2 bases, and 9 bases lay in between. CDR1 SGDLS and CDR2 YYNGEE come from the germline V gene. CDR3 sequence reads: CASSVGGGTYEQYF. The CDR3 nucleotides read TGTGCCAGCAGCGTAGGGGGGGGCACCTACGAGCAGTACTTC.

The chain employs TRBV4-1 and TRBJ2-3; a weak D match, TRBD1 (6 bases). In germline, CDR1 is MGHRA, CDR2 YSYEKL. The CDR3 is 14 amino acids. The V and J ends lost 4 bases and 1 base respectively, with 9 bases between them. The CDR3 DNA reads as TGCGCCAGCAGCCCCTGGACAGGCACAGATACGCAGTATTTT. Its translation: CASSPWTGTDTQYF.

In DNA form, the CDR3 reads TGCGCCAGCAGCCCCTTAACGGGGGGGCGGGCCAAAAACATTCAGTACTTC. It yields the protein CASSPLTGGRAKNIQYF. The rearrangement uses TRBV5-1 and TRBJ2-4; 8 nucleotides line up with TRBD2. There are 17 residues in the CDR3. CDR1 is SGHRS, CDR2 YFSETQ, per germline. V was clipped by 4 bases and J by 1 base; unmatched bases: 10.

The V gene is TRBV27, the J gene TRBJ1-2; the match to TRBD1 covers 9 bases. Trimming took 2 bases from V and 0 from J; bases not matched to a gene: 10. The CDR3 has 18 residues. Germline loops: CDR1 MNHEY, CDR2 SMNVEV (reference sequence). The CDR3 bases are TGTGCCAGCAGTTTAATCGGACAGGGGCTAAATACTAACTATGGCTACACCTTC. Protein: CASSLIGQGLNTNYGYTF.

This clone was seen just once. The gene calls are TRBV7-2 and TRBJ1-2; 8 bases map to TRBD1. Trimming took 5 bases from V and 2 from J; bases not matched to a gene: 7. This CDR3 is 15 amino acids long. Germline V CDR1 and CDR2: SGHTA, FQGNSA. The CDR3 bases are TGTGCCAGCAGCGCTGACAGGGGACGAAACTATGGCTACACCTTC. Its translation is CASSADRGRNYGYTF.

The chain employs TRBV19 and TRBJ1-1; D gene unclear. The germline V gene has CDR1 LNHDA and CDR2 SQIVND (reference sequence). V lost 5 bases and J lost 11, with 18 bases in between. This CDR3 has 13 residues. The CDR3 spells CASSLPRAGSAFF. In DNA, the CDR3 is TGTGCCAGTAGTCTCCCCCGGGCGGGGTCTGCTTTCTTT.

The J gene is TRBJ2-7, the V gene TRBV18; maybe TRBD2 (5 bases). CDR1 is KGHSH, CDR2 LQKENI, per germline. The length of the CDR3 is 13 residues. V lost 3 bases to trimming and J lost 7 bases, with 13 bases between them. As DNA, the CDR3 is TGTGCCAGCTCACCCATCGGGGTGGGGGAGCAGTACTTC. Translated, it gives CASSPIGVGEQYF.

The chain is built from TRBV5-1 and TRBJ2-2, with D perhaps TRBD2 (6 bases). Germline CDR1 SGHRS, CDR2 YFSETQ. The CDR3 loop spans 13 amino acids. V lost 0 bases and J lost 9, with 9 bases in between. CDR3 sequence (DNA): TGCGCCAGCAGCTTGGTGGAGGGACGGGAGCTGTTTTTT. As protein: CASSLVEGRELFF.

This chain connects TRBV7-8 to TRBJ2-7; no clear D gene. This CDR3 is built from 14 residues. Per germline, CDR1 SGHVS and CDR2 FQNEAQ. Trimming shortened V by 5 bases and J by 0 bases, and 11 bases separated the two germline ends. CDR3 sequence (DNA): TGTGCCAGCAGCGATTTCCTCAGCTCCTACGAGCAGTACTTC. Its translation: CASSDFLSSYEQYF.

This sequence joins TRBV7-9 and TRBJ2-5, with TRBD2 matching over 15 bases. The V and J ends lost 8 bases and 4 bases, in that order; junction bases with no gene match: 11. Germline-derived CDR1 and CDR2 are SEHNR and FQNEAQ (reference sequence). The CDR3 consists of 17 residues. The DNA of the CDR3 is TGTGCCAGCTCCCCGGCCCTGGGACTAGCGGGGGGAGAGACCCAGTACTTC. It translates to CASSPALGLAGGETQYF.

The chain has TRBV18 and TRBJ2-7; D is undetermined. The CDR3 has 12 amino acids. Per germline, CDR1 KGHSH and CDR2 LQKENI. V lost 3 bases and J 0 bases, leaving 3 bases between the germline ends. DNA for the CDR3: TGTGCCAGCTCACCCAGCTCCTACGAGCAGTACTTC. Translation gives CASSPSSYEQYF.

CDR3 in DNA: TGTGCCAGCTCTCTAACCGGGACTAGCGGGATGAACACCGGGGAGCTGTTTTTT. Protein: CASSLTGTSGMNTGELFF. The rearrangement uses TRBV18 and TRBJ2-2; 13 bases are shared with TRBD2. Germline CDR1 KGHSH, CDR2 LQKENI. With 6 bases clipped from V and 1 base from J, the junction kept 8 bases outside the gene matches. The CDR3 length is 18 residues.

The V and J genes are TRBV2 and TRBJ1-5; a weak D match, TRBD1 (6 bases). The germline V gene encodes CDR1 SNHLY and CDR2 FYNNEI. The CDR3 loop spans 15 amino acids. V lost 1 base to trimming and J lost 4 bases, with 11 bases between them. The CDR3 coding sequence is TGTGCCAGCAGTGAAGAGGGGACACGGAATCAGCCCCAGCATTTT. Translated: CASSEEGTRNQPQHF.

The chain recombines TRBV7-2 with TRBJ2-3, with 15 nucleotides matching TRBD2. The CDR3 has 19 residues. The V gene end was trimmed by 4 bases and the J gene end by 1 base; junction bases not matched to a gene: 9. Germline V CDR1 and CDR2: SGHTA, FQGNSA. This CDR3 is CASSSSGLAGGLGTDTQYF. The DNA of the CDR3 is TGTGCCAGCAGCTCCTCAGGACTAGCGGGGGGGTTAGGCACAGATACGCAGTATTTT.

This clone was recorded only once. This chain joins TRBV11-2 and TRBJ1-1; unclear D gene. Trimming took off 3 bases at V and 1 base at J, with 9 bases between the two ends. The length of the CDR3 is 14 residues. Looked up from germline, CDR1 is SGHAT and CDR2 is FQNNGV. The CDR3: CASSFSPGNTEAFF. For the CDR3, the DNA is TGTGCCAGCAGCTTTTCCCCGGGGAACACTGAAGCTTTCTTT.

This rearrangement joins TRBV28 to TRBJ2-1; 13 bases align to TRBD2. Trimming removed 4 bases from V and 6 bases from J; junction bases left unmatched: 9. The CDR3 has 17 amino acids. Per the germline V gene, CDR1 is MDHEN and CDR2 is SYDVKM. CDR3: CASSSPGLAGDLNEQFF. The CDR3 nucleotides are TGTGCCAGCAGTTCCCCCGGACTAGCGGGAGACCTCAATGAGCAGTTCTTC.

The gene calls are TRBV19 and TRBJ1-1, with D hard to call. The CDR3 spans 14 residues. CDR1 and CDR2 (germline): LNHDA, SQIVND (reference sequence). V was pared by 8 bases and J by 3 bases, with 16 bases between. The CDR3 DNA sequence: TGTGCCAGTGGCCATGGGGAGACGGACACTGAAGCTTTCTTT. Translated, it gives CASGHGETDTEAFF.

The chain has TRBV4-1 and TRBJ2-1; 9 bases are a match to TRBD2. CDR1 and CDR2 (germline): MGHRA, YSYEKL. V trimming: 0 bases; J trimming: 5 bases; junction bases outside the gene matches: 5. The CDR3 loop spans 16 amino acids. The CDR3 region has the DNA TGCGCCAGCAGCCAAGATTTAGCTAGCGGGAACAATGAGCAGTTCTTC. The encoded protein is CASSQDLASGNNEQFF.

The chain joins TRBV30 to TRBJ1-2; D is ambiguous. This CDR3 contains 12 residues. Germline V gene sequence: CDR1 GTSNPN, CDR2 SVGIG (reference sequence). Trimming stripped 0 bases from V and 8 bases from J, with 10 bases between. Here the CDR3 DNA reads TGTGCCTGGAGTGTAATGATTGGCGGCTACACCTTC. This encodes CAWSVMIGGYTF.

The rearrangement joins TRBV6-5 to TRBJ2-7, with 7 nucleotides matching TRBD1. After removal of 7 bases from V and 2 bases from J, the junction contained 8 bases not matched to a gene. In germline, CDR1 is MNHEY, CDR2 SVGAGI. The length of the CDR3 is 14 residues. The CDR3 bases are TGTGCCAGCACCCGACCGGGACAGACCTACGAGCAGTACTTC. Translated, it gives CASTRPGQTYEQYF.